This TCR beta chain was sequenced in a study of cytomegalovirus exposure and HLA in healthy donors. Trimming took 4 bases from V and 7 from J, leaving 16 bases between them. CDR1 is MNHEY, CDR2 SMNVEV, per germline (reference sequence). The CDR3 runs 15 residues. The primer mix had 60 Vbeta and 13 Jbeta primers. Sequencing used immunoSEQ multiplex PCR; TCRdb keeps in-frame clones, though not all of them. The profile shows roughly 150,000 clones, roughly 80% of them singletons. Comments on this clone: The antigen is undetermined.

Regarding the study as a whole: Roughly uniform depth of sequencing across donors was assumed in presence/absence analyses. Prediction of most subjects' HLA-A and HLA-B alleles by TCR beta sequences was reportedly accurate. High sensitivity and specificity were reportedly achieved when the classifier diagnosed cytomegalovirus status.

J is TRBJ1-4 and V is TRBV27; D unresolved. The sequenced sample was PBMCs. The receptor's source is a man between 18 and 29 years old in good health and CMV-seropositive. The CDR3 DNA reads TGTGCCAGCAGTTCCTTCATATTAGGGAGTGAAAAACTGTTTTTT. This encodes CASSSFILGSEKLFF.